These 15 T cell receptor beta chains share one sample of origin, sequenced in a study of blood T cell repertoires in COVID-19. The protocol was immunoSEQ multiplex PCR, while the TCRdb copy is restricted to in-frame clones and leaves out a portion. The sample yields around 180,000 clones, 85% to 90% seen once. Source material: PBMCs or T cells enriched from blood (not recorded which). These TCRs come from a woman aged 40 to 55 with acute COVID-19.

CDR3 nucleotides: TGTGCCAGCAGCTCCTCGGACAGGGGACACGAGCAGTACTTC. Translated, it gives CASSSSDRGHEQYF. J is TRBJ2-7 and V is TRBV5-4; TRBD1 aligns across 9 bases. This CDR3 has 14 amino acids. Looked up from germline, CDR1 is SGHNT and CDR2 is YYREEE (reference sequence). The J segment lost 5 bases and the V segment lost 3 bases, leaving 6 bases of the junction unmatched.

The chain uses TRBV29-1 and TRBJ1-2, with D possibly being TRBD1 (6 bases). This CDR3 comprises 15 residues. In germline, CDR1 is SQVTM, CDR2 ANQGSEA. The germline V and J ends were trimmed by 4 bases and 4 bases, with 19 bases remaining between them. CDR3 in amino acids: CSVVGYREFVYGYTF. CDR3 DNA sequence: TGCAGCGTTGTTGGGTACAGGGAGTTTGTCTATGGCTACACCTTC.

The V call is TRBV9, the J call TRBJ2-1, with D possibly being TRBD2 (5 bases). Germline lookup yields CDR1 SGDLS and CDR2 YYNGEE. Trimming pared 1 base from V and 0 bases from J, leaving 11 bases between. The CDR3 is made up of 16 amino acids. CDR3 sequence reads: CASSVSGSHSYNEQFF. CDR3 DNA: TGTGCCAGCAGCGTATCGGGAAGCCACTCCTACAATGAGCAGTTCTTC. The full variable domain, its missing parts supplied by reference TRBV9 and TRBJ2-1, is DSGVTQTPKHLITATGQRVTLRCSPRSGDLSVYWYQQSLDQGLQFLIQYYNGEERAKGNILERFSAQQFPDLHSELNLSSLELGDSALYFCASSVSGSHSYNEQFFGPGTRLTVL.

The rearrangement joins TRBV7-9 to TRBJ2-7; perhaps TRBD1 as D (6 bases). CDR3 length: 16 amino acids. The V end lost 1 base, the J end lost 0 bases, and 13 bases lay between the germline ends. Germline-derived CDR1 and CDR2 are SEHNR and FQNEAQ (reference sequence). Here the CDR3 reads CASSLVLTGLSYEQYF. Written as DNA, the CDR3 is TGTGCCAGCAGCTTAGTTCTCACAGGGCTCTCCTACGAGCAGTACTTC.

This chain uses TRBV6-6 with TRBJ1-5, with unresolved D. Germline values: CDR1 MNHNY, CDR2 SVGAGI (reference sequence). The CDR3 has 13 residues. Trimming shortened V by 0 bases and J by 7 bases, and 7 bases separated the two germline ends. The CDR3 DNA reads TGTGCCAGCAGTTACTCGGGCCGGCAGCCCCAGCATTTT. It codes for CASSYSGRQPQHF.

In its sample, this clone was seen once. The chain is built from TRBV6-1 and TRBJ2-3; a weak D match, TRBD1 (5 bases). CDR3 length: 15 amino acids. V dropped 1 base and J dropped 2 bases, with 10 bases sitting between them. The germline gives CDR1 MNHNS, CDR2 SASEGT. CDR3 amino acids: CASSEVGDTTDTQYF. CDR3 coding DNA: TGTGCCAGCAGTGAAGTAGGGGATACCACAGATACGCAGTATTTT.

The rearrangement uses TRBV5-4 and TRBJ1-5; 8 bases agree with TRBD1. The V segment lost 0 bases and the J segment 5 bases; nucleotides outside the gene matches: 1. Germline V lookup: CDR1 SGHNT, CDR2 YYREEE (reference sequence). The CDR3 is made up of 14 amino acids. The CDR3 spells CASSLAGGDQPQHF. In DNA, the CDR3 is TGTGCCAGCAGCTTGGCAGGGGGCGATCAGCCCCAGCATTTT. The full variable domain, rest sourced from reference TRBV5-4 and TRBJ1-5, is ETGVTQSPTHLIKTRGQQVTLRCSSQSGHNTVSWYQQALGQGPQFIFQYYREEENGRGNFPPRFSGLQFPNYSSELNVNALELDDSALYLCASSLAGGDQPQHFGDGTRLSIL.

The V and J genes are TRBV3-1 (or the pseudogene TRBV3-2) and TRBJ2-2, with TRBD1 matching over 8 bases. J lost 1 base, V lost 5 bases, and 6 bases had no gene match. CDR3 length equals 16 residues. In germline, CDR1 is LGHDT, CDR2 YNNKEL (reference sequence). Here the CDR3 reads CASSSRTGLNTGELFF. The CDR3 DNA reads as TGTGCCAGCAGCTCCAGGACAGGGTTGAACACCGGGGAGCTGTTTTTT.

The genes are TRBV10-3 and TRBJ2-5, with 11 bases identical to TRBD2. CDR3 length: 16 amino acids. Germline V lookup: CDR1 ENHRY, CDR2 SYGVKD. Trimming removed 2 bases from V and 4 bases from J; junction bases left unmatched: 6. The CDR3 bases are TGTGCCATCAGTGAGATAGCGGGAGGGTATGTAGAGACCCAGTACTTC. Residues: CAISEIAGGYVETQYF.

CDR3 in amino acids: CASSPRGYGYTF. CDR3 DNA: TGTGCCAGTAGTCCGAGGGGGTATGGCTACACCTTC. The chain couples TRBV19 to TRBJ1-2; possible D gene TRBD1, 6 bases. The CDR3 totals 12 residues. Germline V gives CDR1 LNHDA, CDR2 SQIVND (reference sequence). Trimming took 5 bases from V and 5 from J, leaving 9 bases between them. The whole variable domain, filled in from reference TRBV19 and TRBJ1-2, reads DGGITQSPKYLFRKEGQNVTLSCEQNLNHDAMYWYRQDPGQGLRLIYYSQIVNDFQKGDIAEGYSVSREKKESFPLTVTSAQKNPTAFYLCASSPRGYGYTFGSGTRLTVV.

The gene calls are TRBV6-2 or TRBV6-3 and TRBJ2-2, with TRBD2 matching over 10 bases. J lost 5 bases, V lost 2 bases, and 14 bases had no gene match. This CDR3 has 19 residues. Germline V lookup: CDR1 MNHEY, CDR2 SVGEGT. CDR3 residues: CASSYPSLAGVTHTGELFF. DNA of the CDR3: TGTGCCAGCAGTTACCCAAGTCTAGCGGGGGTTACCCATACCGGGGAGCTGTTTTTT.

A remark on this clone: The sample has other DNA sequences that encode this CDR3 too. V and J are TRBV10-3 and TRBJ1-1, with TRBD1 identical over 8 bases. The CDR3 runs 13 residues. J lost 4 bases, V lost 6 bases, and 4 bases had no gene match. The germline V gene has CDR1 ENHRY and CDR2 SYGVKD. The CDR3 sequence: CAIRDRAGTEAFF. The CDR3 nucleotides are TGTGCCATCAGGGACAGGGCGGGCACTGAAGCTTTCTTT.

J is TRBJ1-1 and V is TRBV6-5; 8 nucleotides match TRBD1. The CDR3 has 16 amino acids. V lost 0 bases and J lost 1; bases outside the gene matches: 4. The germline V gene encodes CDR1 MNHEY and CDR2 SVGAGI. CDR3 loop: CASSYSAGGTNTEAFF. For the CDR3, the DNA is TGTGCCAGCAGTTACTCGGCAGGGGGCACGAACACTGAAGCTTTCTTT.

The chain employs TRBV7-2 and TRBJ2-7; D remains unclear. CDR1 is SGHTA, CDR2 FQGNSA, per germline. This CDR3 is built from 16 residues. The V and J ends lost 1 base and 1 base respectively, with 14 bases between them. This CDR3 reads CASSLDVGYSSYEQYF. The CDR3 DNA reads TGTGCCAGCAGCTTAGACGTGGGCTACTCTTCCTACGAGCAGTACTTC.

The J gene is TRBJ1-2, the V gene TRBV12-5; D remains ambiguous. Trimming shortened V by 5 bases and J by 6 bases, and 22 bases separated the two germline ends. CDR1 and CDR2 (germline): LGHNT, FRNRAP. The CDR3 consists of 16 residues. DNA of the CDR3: TGTGCTAGTGGTACAGAGCCTACCTTGAAAATTGATGGCTACACCTTC. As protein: CASGTEPTLKIDGYTF.